This TCR beta chain was sequenced during a study of blood T cell repertoires in COVID-19. Authors' analysis steps: The authors estimated nucleated cell counts from reference gene primer amplification. The table came from immunoSEQ multiplex PCR; TCRdb's copy has only in-frame clones and leaves some out. D and trimming were read from the DNA, whereas the V and J calls and clone size are those reported in that table. The sample holds roughly 460,000 clones; 70% to 90% are singletons and the top ten take 0.8% to 0.85%. Seattle cases were enrolled at active infection and followed longitudinally. V lost 0 bases to trimming and J lost 6 bases, with 10 bases between them. The CDR3 runs to 14 residues. Per germline, CDR1 SGHRS and CDR2 YFSETQ.

Sequenced material: peripheral blood. The source is a man aged 18 to 30 with COVID-19, enrolled during active disease. The rearrangement joins TRBV5-1 to TRBJ2-1, with D perhaps TRBD2 (5 bases). For the CDR3, the DNA is TGCGCCAGCAGCTTGGACGGGGTTGGCAATGAGCAGTTCTTC. Its protein product is CASSLDGVGNEQFF. The full variable domain, completed using reference TRBV5-1 and TRBJ2-1, is KAGVTQTPRYLIKTRGQQVTLSCSPISGHRSVSWYQQTPGQGLQFLFEYFSETQRNKGNFPGRFSGRQFSNSRSEMNVSTLELGDSALYLCASSLDGVGNEQFFGPGTRLTVL.